What follows are 24 T cell receptor beta chains derived from one specimen sequenced in a study of blood T cell repertoires in COVID-19. Produced via immunoSEQ multiplex PCR; TCRdb's table is partial and in-frame only. The sample yields 85,000 to 130,000 clones, just under 85% seen once. Material for sequencing was peripheral blood. The receptor source for this set is a woman of 80 years or more with active or convalescent COVID-19.

This rearrangement joins TRBV11-1 to TRBJ2-1, with 9 bases aligning to TRBD2. Germline assignment: CDR1 SGHAT and CDR2 FQDESV (reference sequence). The CDR3 runs to 15 residues. Trimming cost V 5 bases and J 7 bases; bases outside gene matches: 9. Written as DNA, the CDR3 is TGTGCCAGCAGCCTCGGACTAGCGCTTGTTAATGAGCAGTTCTTC. Encoded protein: CASSLGLALVNEQFF.

The V and J genes are TRBV30 and TRBJ1-5, with a weak D call TRBD1 (6 bases). Trimming took 3 bases from V and 8 from J, leaving 14 bases between them. The CDR3 sequence is 13 residues long. Germline V lookup: CDR1 GTSNPN, CDR2 SVGIG (reference sequence). The CDR3 reads CAWSYREMKPQHF. In nucleotides, the CDR3 is TGTGCCTGGAGCTACAGGGAAATGAAGCCCCAGCATTTT.

The genes are TRBV5-5 and TRBJ2-3; D is unresolved. Trimming left V 4 bases short and J 0 bases short, with 15 bases between. The CDR3 is 16 residues long. Germline CDR1 reads SGHKS; CDR2 reads YYEKEE (reference sequence). Here the CDR3 DNA reads TGTGCCAGCAGCCTTTCCTTGTACTCTAGCACAGATACGCAGTATTTT. It encodes CASSLSLYSSTDTQYF.

CDR3 region: CATGGQETQYF. The CDR3 nucleotides are TGTGCCACGGGGGGCCAAGAGACCCAGTACTTC. The V and J genes are TRBV5-4 and TRBJ2-5, with 7 bases matching TRBD2. Germline trimming cut 9 bases from V and 1 base from J; bases unmatched to any gene: 0. Germline V gene sequence: CDR1 SGHNT, CDR2 YYREEE (reference sequence). This CDR3 is 11 amino acids long.

This rearrangement joins TRBV28 to TRBJ2-1, with 11 bases lining up with TRBD2. V was clipped by 5 bases and J by 3 bases; unmatched bases: 6. The germline V gene has CDR1 MDHEN and CDR2 SYDVKM. The CDR3 is 16 amino acids. The DNA for the CDR3 is TGTGCCAGCAGTGCGCAGACTAGCGGGAACTACAATGAGCAGTTCTTC. Protein: CASSAQTSGNYNEQFF.

The chain couples TRBV5-6 to TRBJ1-3; the D is unclear. Per germline, CDR1 SGHDT and CDR2 YYEEEE. The ends were cut back, 4 bases at V and 0 bases at J, with 8 bases in the middle. CDR3 length: 14 residues. DNA of the CDR3: TGTGCCAGCAGCCCTAACCCCTCTGGAAACACCATATATTTT. Translated, it gives CASSPNPSGNTIYF.

The rearrangement joins TRBV11-2 to TRBJ1-1, with D unclear. From germline, CDR1 is SGHAT and CDR2 FQNNGV. This CDR3 spans 14 amino acids. The V end was cut by 5 bases, the J end by 5 bases, with 15 bases between. CDR3 sequence (DNA): TGTGCCAGCAGCCCGGCCTTTTGGGAGACTGAAGCTTTCTTT. Amino acid sequence: CASSPAFWETEAFF.

J is TRBJ1-5 and V is TRBV7-9, with a weak D call TRBD1 (6 bases). The CDR3 runs to 13 residues. Trimming took 5 bases from V and 4 from J, leaving 9 bases between them. Germline lookup yields CDR1 SEHNR and CDR2 FQNEAQ (reference sequence). The CDR3 region is CASSAQGNQPQHF. CDR3 in DNA: TGTGCCAGCAGCGCTCAGGGGAATCAGCCCCAGCATTTT.

The chain uses TRBV30 and TRBJ1-1, with D unclear. V was cut by 2 bases and J by 6 bases, with 10 bases left in between. CDR3 length: 12 amino acids. The germline V gene has CDR1 GTSNPN and CDR2 SVGIG (reference sequence). The CDR3 nucleotides are TGTGCCTGGAGTCTAAAAAAAGCTGAAGCTTTCTTT. Protein product: CAWSLKKAEAFF.

The chain carries TRBV4-1 and TRBJ1-4, with TRBD1 matching over 9 bases. The CDR3 spans 22 residues. Germline V gene data show CDR1 as MGHRA and CDR2 as YSYEKL. V was clipped by 2 bases and J by 0 bases; unmatched bases: 19. The CDR3 spells CASSQFERTGEGYAATNEKLFF. The CDR3 coding sequence is TGCGCCAGCAGCCAATTCGAGCGGACAGGGGAAGGCTACGCGGCAACTAATGAAAAACTGTTTTTT.

CDR3 DNA sequence: TGTGCCACCAGCAGCGGGGAGGATTATCAGCCCCAGCATTTT. This gives the protein CATSSGEDYQPQHF. This chain joins TRBV15 and TRBJ1-5; D gene ambiguous. Germline V lookup: CDR1 LNHNV, CDR2 YYDKDF (reference sequence). V lost 3 bases and J lost 5, with 11 bases in between. The CDR3 runs to 14 residues. The full variable domain, in which reference TRBV15 and TRBJ1-5 provide the parts outside the CDR3, is DAMVIQNPRYQVTQFGKPVTLSCSQTLNHNVMYWYQQKSSQAPKLLFHYYDKDFNNEADTPDNFQSRRPNTSFCFLDIRSPGLGDTAMYLCATSSGEDYQPQHFGDGTRLSIL.

V is TRBV28 and J is TRBJ1-3, with D unresolved. The ends were cut back, 6 bases at V and 4 bases at J, with 19 bases in the middle. Germline V gene lookup returns CDR1 MDHEN and CDR2 SYDVKM. The CDR3 covers 16 residues. The CDR3 DNA follows: TGTGCCAGCAGCCGGTGGGAGGGATCGTCCGGAAACACCATATATTTT. Its protein product is CASSRWEGSSGNTIYF.

V gene TRBV14 combines with J gene TRBJ1-1, with 9 bases aligning to TRBD1. The germline CDR1 and CDR2 sequences are SGHDN and FVKESK. CDR3 length: 16 residues. Trimming cost V 0 bases and J 5 bases; bases outside gene matches: 7. The chain's CDR3 is CASSQDLGQGWTEAFF. CDR3 nucleotide sequence: TGTGCCAGCAGCCAAGACTTGGGACAGGGTTGGACTGAAGCTTTCTTT.

This sequence joins TRBV28 and TRBJ2-1; a possible D gene is TRBD1 (7 bases). Germline V gene sequence: CDR1 MDHEN, CDR2 SYDVKM. The CDR3 consists of 13 residues. V lost 3 bases and J lost 7, with 10 bases in between. CDR3: CASSLPGGNEQFF. As DNA, the CDR3 is TGTGCCAGCAGTTTGCCAGGGGGGAATGAGCAGTTCTTC.

V is TRBV4-1 and J is TRBJ2-7; 7 bases are shared with TRBD1. From germline, CDR1 is MGHRA and CDR2 YSYEKL. The CDR3 is made up of 14 amino acids. With 3 bases clipped from V and 0 bases from J, the junction kept 2 bases outside the gene matches. The CDR3 DNA is TGCGCCAGCAGCCAGACAGGGAGCTCCTACGAGCAGTACTTC. Translating it yields CASSQTGSSYEQYF.

The chain employs TRBV11-2 and TRBJ1-3; maybe TRBD1 (5 bases). The germline V gene has CDR1 SGHAT and CDR2 FQNNGV. This CDR3 region has 15 residues. V was shortened by 2 bases and J by 2 bases, with 10 bases between the two germline ends. The CDR3 nucleotides read TGTGCCAGCAGCTTAACCTCAGGGACTGGAAACACCATATATTTT. Protein sequence: CASSLTSGTGNTIYF. Looking up the rest from reference TRBV11-2 and TRBJ1-3 gives the full variable domain: EAGVAQSPRYKIIEKRQSVAFWCNPISGHATLYWYQQILGQGPKLLIQFQNNGVVDDSQLPKDRFSAERLKGVDSTLKIQPAKLEDSAVYLCASSLTSGTGNTIYFGEGSWLTVV.

This clone was found a few times. This chain links TRBV6-5 with TRBJ1-1; D unclear. V was shortened by 6 bases and J by 4 bases, with 12 bases between the two germline ends. Germline V gene sequence: CDR1 MNHEY, CDR2 SVGAGI. The CDR3 runs 13 residues. DNA for the CDR3: TGTGCCAGCAGACCCCGGGAGCCCACTGAAGCTTTCTTT. It specifies CASRPREPTEAFF.

V is TRBV6-6 and J is TRBJ1-5; tentative D call: TRBD1 (5 bases). V was clipped by 1 base and J by 4 bases, with 11 bases between them. Germline lookup yields CDR1 MNHNY and CDR2 SVGAGI (reference sequence). There are 15 residues in the CDR3. This CDR3 is CASSYFPSGNQPQHF. The CDR3 coding sequence is TGTGCCAGCAGTTACTTCCCCTCAGGGAATCAGCCCCAGCATTTT.

This chain joins TRBV9 and TRBJ2-2; 8 bases are a match to TRBD2. The CDR3 is made up of 16 amino acids. With 4 bases clipped from V and 5 bases from J, the junction kept 10 bases outside the gene matches. From germline, CDR1 is SGDLS and CDR2 YYNGEE. CDR3 bases: TGTGCCAGCAGCACCCCCGGCGGGGGGCGAACCGGGGAGCTGTTTTTT. It is translated as CASSTPGGGRTGELFF.

This chain uses TRBV4-3 with TRBJ1-2; TRBD1 is a possible D gene (5 bases). Germline V CDR1 and CDR2: LGHNA, YSLEER. V lost 2 bases and J 6 bases, leaving 19 bases between the germline ends. This CDR3 contains 16 residues. As DNA, the CDR3 is TGCGCCAGCAGCCAAAGGGTTACCGGGACTGTCGATGGCTACACCTTC. It translates to CASSQRVTGTVDGYTF.

The rearrangement joins TRBV13 to TRBJ2-1; 12 bases are shared with TRBD2. CDR3 length equals 16 residues. Germline V CDR1 and CDR2: PRHDT, FYEKMQ (reference sequence). The junction had 3 bases not matched to a gene; V was cut back by 2 bases and J by 4 bases. The CDR3 reads CASSLTSGGPYNEQFF. CDR3 DNA sequence: TGTGCCAGCAGCTTAACTAGCGGGGGGCCTTACAATGAGCAGTTCTTC.

J is TRBJ1-2 and V is TRBV4-3, with TRBD1 as a possible D gene (5 bases). Germline assignment: CDR1 LGHNA and CDR2 YSLEER. The V end lost 1 base, the J end lost 8 bases, and 14 bases lay between the germline ends. The length of the CDR3 is 14 residues. The CDR3 protein is CASSQAQEGQGYTF. The DNA of the CDR3 is TGCGCCAGCAGCCAAGCACAGGAGGGGCAGGGCTACACCTTC.

In DNA form, the CDR3 reads TGTGCCAGCAGTTACGGGCGGACTCAATACGAGCAGTACTTC. Protein: CASSYGRTQYEQYF. The chain combines TRBV6-2 or TRBV6-3 with TRBJ2-7, with D maybe TRBD2 (5 bases). The CDR3 is 14 residues long. The V end lost 2 bases, the J end lost 4 bases, and 12 bases lay between the germline ends. From germline, CDR1 is MNHEY and CDR2 SVGEGT.

V and J are TRBV5-1 and TRBJ2-5; perhaps TRBD2 as D (6 bases). Per the germline V gene, CDR1 is SGHRS and CDR2 is YFSETQ. CDR3 length: 13 residues. The V end was cut by 4 bases, the J end by 3 bases, with 10 bases between. CDR3 protein: CASSPGVEETQYF. The CDR3 region has the DNA TGCGCCAGCAGCCCGGGGGTTGAAGAGACCCAGTACTTC.